These 9 T cell receptor beta chains were all obtained from the same sample, sequenced in a study of blood T cell repertoires in COVID-19. The protocol was immunoSEQ multiplex PCR, while the TCRdb copy is restricted to in-frame clones and leaves out a portion. Of 410,000 or so clones listed, about 89% are singletons. Sequencing input: peripheral blood. These receptors were collected from a woman aged 40 to 50 with COVID-19, enrolled during active disease.

The chain links TRBV2 to TRBJ1-5, with 11 bases fitting TRBD1. CDR1 is SNHLY and CDR2 is FYNNEI in the germline V gene. Trimming at V came to 4 bases and at J to 6 bases, leaving 5 bases not matched to a gene. The CDR3 covers 15 residues. The CDR3 DNA is TGTGCCAGCAGTGGATCCGGGACAGGGGGTCAGCCCCAGCATTTT. Protein sequence: CASSGSGTGGQPQHF.

The chain carries TRBV7-2 and TRBJ1-2, with 8 bases that match TRBD1. Germline CDR1 is SGHTA and CDR2 is FQGNSA. The length of the CDR3 is 14 residues. With V trimmed by 5 bases and J by 4 bases, 6 bases remained unmatched. Here the CDR3 reads CASSPSTGGYGYTF. In nucleotides, the CDR3 is TGTGCCAGCAGCCCGAGTACAGGGGGCTATGGCTACACCTTC. The full variable domain, completed using reference TRBV7-2 and TRBJ1-2, is GAGVSQSPSNKVTEKGKDVELRCDPISGHTALYWYRQSLGQGLEFLIYFQGNSAPDKSGLPSDRFSAERTGGSVSTLTIQRTQQEDSAVYLCASSPSTGGYGYTFGSGTRLTVV.

The CDR3: CAISESGDTSYEQYF. The CDR3 DNA is TGTGCCATCAGTGAGTCGGGGGACACCTCCTACGAGCAGTACTTC. This rearrangement joins TRBV10-3 to TRBJ2-7; maybe TRBD1 (6 bases). Germline CDR1 reads ENHRY; CDR2 reads SYGVKD. Trimming took 0 bases from V and 0 from J, leaving 9 bases between them. The CDR3 covers 15 residues.

This clone was seen many times. This chain uses TRBV28 with TRBJ2-5, with D tentatively TRBD1 (5 bases). CDR1 and CDR2 from the germline V gene are MDHEN and SYDVKM. This CDR3 comprises 16 residues. V was clipped by 5 bases and J by 7 bases, with 23 bases between them. The CDR3 DNA reads as TGTGCCAGCAGTCCAGACTTAGGGGCCCTGGTGTTGACCCAGTACTTC. It encodes CASSPDLGALVLTQYF.

Here the CDR3 reads CASSPVWMVNKGDTIYF. CDR3 coding DNA: TGTGCCAGCAGCCCGGTCTGGATGGTCAATAAGGGAGACACCATATATTTT. J is TRBJ1-3 and V is TRBV7-2; no reliable D call. This CDR3 comprises 17 residues. Germline V gene sequence: CDR1 SGHTA, CDR2 FQGNSA. Trimming pared 5 bases from V and 8 bases from J, leaving 25 bases between.

V and J are TRBV11-1 and TRBJ1-1, with D unresolved. The V gene's germline CDR1 is SGHAT and CDR2 FQDESV (reference sequence). The length of the CDR3 is 12 residues. V lost 4 bases, J lost 11 bases, and 14 bases lay in between. DNA for the CDR3: TGTGCCAGCAGCTCAACGAGGGTGGGGGCTTTCTTT. It codes for CASSSTRVGAFF.

V usage is TRBV30 and J usage is TRBJ1-1; D gene unclear. V lost 2 bases and J lost 4, with 8 bases in between. The CDR3 length is 12 residues. CDR1 GTSNPN and CDR2 SVGIG come from the germline V gene (reference sequence). The CDR3 DNA sequence: TGTGCCTGGAGTCTTGGAGGCACTGAAGCTTTCTTT. Translation gives CAWSLGGTEAFF.

This clone was found once. This chain links TRBV7-2 with TRBJ2-5, with D maybe TRBD1 (6 bases). This CDR3 is built from 15 residues. V was shortened by 5 bases and J by 5 bases, with 18 bases between the two germline ends. The germline V gene encodes CDR1 SGHTA and CDR2 FQGNSA. The DNA of the CDR3 is TGTGCCAGCAGCCCAGGGGTTTTAGTAAGGGAGACCCAGTACTTC. It yields the protein CASSPGVLVRETQYF.

This sequence joins TRBV7-9 and TRBJ1-3; a weak D match, TRBD1 (6 bases). The CDR3 spans 14 residues. Trimming left V 5 bases short and J 2 bases short, with 10 bases between. Germline V gene data show CDR1 as SEHNR and CDR2 as FQNEAQ (reference sequence). CDR3 nucleotide sequence: TGTGCCAGCAGCACCCAGGGGACTGGAAACACCATATATTTT. Translated, it gives CASSTQGTGNTIYF.